This T cell receptor (beta chain) is from a study of T cell repertoires in cytomegalovirus infection. About the study: From public TCR beta signatures came an indication of both CMV infection and matching HLA type. Notes on the study in general: CMV-specific TCR beta clonotypes restricted by HLA-C dominated the ex vivo response.

A single record per CDR3 protein comes from TCRdb applying MiXCR to the reads. Among over 150,000 distinct CDR3 sequences listed, over 13% were seen once. Germline assignment: CDR1 LNHDA and CDR2 SQIVND (reference sequence). With V trimmed by 6 bases and J by 2 bases, 7 bases remained unmatched. The CDR3 is 15 amino acids. Points on this clonotype: Its target is unknown.

Sample: PBMCs. This TCR was sampled from a human donor in good health (CMV status not recorded). Some clones in this sample may be carry-over from other donors' samples. The gene calls are TRBV19 and TRBJ2-5; 9 nucleotides align to TRBD1. The CDR3 region is CASRPGQGRQETQYF. The CDR3 nucleotides read TGTGCCAGTAGGCCGGGACAGGGAAGGCAAGAGACCCAGTACTTC.